These 28 T cell receptor beta chains were all obtained from the same sample, sequenced in a study of PD-1 blockade in classical Hodgkin lymphoma. As to time point: cycle 4 day 1 (C4D1), after 5 to 7 weeks of nivolumab. All the patients suffered relapse after autologous stem cell transplantation, and brentuximab vedotin exposure differed. Only in-frame clones appear in the TCRdb table, and some are missing; sequencing was by immunoSEQ multiplex PCR. The repertoire holds about 96,000 clones, 90% to 95% seen once, with around 2% in the top ten. The sequencing here drew on peripheral blood mononuclear cells (PBMCs), taken before the fourth cycle of nivolumab. Receptors originate from a human donor with classical Hodgkin lymphoma.

This clone appeared a few times. This rearrangement joins TRBV5-1 to TRBJ1-2, with 10 bases fitting TRBD1. There are 15 residues in the CDR3. The V and J ends lost 3 bases and 2 bases, in that order; junction bases with no gene match: 4. The germline CDR1 and CDR2 sequences are SGHRS and YFSETQ. The CDR3 region is CASSWGQGRNYGYTF. Written as DNA, the CDR3 is TGCGCCAGCAGCTGGGGACAGGGGCGCAACTATGGCTACACCTTC.

In this sample, this clone turned up once. V and J are TRBV19 and TRBJ1-3, with a weak D call TRBD1 (6 bases). CDR1 and CDR2 from the germline V gene are LNHDA and SQIVND (reference sequence). The V end lost 3 bases, the J end lost 8 bases, and 17 bases lay between the germline ends. This CDR3 contains 15 residues. For the CDR3, the DNA is TGTGCCAGTAGTATCAGGACAGCCCTACCGGACACCATATATTTT. Protein sequence: CASSIRTALPDTIYF.

The genes are TRBV10-3 and TRBJ2-3; TRBD2 might be the D (6 bases). CDR3 length equals 14 residues. Per germline, CDR1 ENHRY and CDR2 SYGVKD. Trimming cost V 7 bases and J 1 base, with 12 bases left between them. For the CDR3, the DNA is TGTGCCATCAAGTCTAGCGCGGGCACAGATACGCAGTATTTT. Its protein product is CAIKSSAGTDTQYF.

V and J are TRBV6-1 and TRBJ2-2; no clear D gene. V was pared by 9 bases and J by 1 base, with 15 bases between. From germline, CDR1 is MNHNS and CDR2 SASEGT. This CDR3 has 15 amino acids. CDR3 residues: CASPIPPGNTGELFF. For the CDR3, the DNA is TGTGCCAGTCCCATCCCCCCCGGGAACACCGGGGAGCTGTTTTTT.

Details on this clone: The junction departs from germline at one end; a sequencing error may be responsible. The sample carries other DNA sequences with the same CDR3. V usage is TRBV6-1 and J usage is TRBJ2-2; D not resolved. CDR1 and CDR2 from the germline V gene are MNHNS and SASEGT. The CDR3 has 11 amino acids. This CDR3 reads CASSEAGELFF. The CDR3, as DNA: TGTGCCAGCAGCGAAGCCGGGGAGCTGTTTTTT.

CDR3: CASSLAQRARGKELHNEQFF. The CDR3 bases are TGCGCCAGCAGCTTGGCCCAGAGGGCTCGGGGTAAAGAACTGCATAATGAGCAGTTCTTC. The genes are TRBV5-1 and TRBJ2-1, with D tentatively TRBD2 (5 bases). The V end was cut by 0 bases, the J end by 7 bases, with 29 bases between. This CDR3 region has 20 residues. Looked up from germline, CDR1 is SGHRS and CDR2 is YFSETQ. The entire variable domain, with the rest obtained from reference TRBV5-1 and TRBJ2-1, is as follows: KAGVTQTPRYLIKTRGQQVTLSCSPISGHRSVSWYQQTPGQGLQFLFEYFSETQRNKGNFPGRFSGRQFSNSRSEMNVSTLELGDSALYLCASSLAQRARGKELHNEQFFGPGTRLTVL.

The chain has TRBV19 and TRBJ1-4, with TRBD1 identical over 8 bases. The CDR3 contains 15 residues. J lost 8 bases, V lost 3 bases, and 8 bases had no gene match. Germline CDR1 reads LNHDA; CDR2 reads SQIVND (reference sequence). DNA for the CDR3: TGTGCCAGTAGTATTTCTGTTGGGACAGGCGAAAAACTGTTTTTT. Translation gives CASSISVGTGEKLFF. The whole variable domain, remainder taken from reference TRBV19 and TRBJ1-4, is DGGITQSPKYLFRKEGQNVTLSCEQNLNHDAMYWYRQDPGQGLRLIYYSQIVNDFQKGDIAEGYSVSREKKESFPLTVTSAQKNPTAFYLCASSISVGTGEKLFFGSGTQLSVL.

The table lists this clone with a count of one. This chain links TRBV27 with TRBJ2-5; the D is unclear. From germline, CDR1 is MNHEY and CDR2 SMNVEV (reference sequence). The V end was cut by 1 base, the J end by 4 bases, with 7 bases between. CDR3 length equals 13 residues. For the CDR3, the DNA is TGTGCCAGCAGTTTATTTGTCAGAGAGACCCAGTACTTC. It yields the protein CASSLFVRETQYF.

Turning to this clone: At one end, the junction sequence differs from germline, possibly due to a read error. The chain employs TRBV27 and TRBJ2-5; D ambiguous. CDR1 MNHEY and CDR2 SMNVEV come from the germline V gene (reference sequence). The CDR3 is made up of 11 amino acids. In DNA form, the CDR3 reads TGTGCCGGCAGCCTTGGCGAGACCCAGTACTTC. Its translation: CAGSLGETQYF.

This clone appeared once. The rearrangement uses TRBV18 and TRBJ1-5; D gene ambiguous. V was cut by 2 bases and J by 7 bases, with 12 bases left in between. CDR1 KGHSH and CDR2 LQKENI come from the germline V gene. The CDR3 loop spans 14 amino acids. The CDR3 DNA follows: TGTGCCAGCTCACCAATTCCGGGGTCCCAGCCCCAGCATTTT. This translates into CASSPIPGSQPQHF.

This CDR3 is CASSMGLFTDTQYF. The CDR3, as DNA: TGTGCCAGTAGTATGGGCCTGTTCACAGATACGCAGTATTTT. The chain recombines TRBV19 with TRBJ2-3; no clear D gene. Looked up from germline, CDR1 is LNHDA and CDR2 is SQIVND (reference sequence). The CDR3 has 14 amino acids. Trimming left V 3 bases short and J 2 bases short, with 9 bases between.

This clone has only one observation. This chain joins TRBV30 and TRBJ1-2, with TRBD1 matching over 11 bases. Germline loops: CDR1 GTSNPN, CDR2 SVGIG (reference sequence). The CDR3 extends over 13 amino acids. The CDR3 loop is CAGTGGINYGYTF. CDR3 coding DNA: TGTGCGGGGACAGGGGGTATTAACTATGGCTACACCTTC.

The J gene is TRBJ1-2, the V gene TRBV2, with unresolved D. With 4 bases removed from V and 7 bases from J, the gap between germline ends came to 13 bases. Germline V gene data show CDR1 as SNHLY and CDR2 as FYNNEI. CDR3 size: 13 residues. The CDR3 nucleotides read TGTGCCAGCAGTGTGGACGGTTCTTTTGGCTACACCTTC. The encoded protein is CASSVDGSFGYTF.

With regard to this clone: One end of the junction does not line up with germline, which may come from a read error. The J gene is TRBJ2-7, the V gene TRBV5-1; 7 positions agree with TRBD1. From germline, CDR1 is SGHRS and CDR2 YFSETQ. This CDR3 has 16 residues. The CDR3 sequence: CTSSLAEGAPLYEQYF. The CDR3 DNA sequence: TGCACCAGCAGCTTGGCCGAGGGGGCGCCCCTCTACGAGCAGTACTTC.

This clone occurred a few times. V gene TRBV7-9 combines with J gene TRBJ1-1, with a possible D match to TRBD1 (5 bases). This CDR3 comprises 13 residues. CDR1 SEHNR and CDR2 FQNEAQ come from the germline V gene (reference sequence). Trimming cost V 2 bases and J 6 bases, with 10 bases left between them. DNA for the CDR3: TGTGCCAGCAGCTTAAGTGGGGGAGCTGAAGCTTTCTTT. Its translation is CASSLSGGAEAFF. The entire variable domain, with the rest obtained from reference TRBV7-9 and TRBJ1-1, is as follows: DTGVSQNPRHKITKRGQNVTFRCDPISEHNRLYWYRQTLGQGPEFLTYFQNEAQLEKSRLLSDRFSAERPKGSFSTLEIQRTEQGDSAMYLCASSLSGGAEAFFGQGTRLTVV.

The chain carries TRBV4-1 and TRBJ2-1, with 9 bases matching TRBD2. The germline CDR1 and CDR2 sequences are MGHRA and YSYEKL. V lost 6 bases to trimming and J lost 5 bases; unmatched junction nucleotides: 8. The CDR3 has 15 residues. DNA of the CDR3: TGCGCCAGCAGTCGGCTAGCGGGGATGAACAATGAGCAGTTCTTC. Amino acids: CASSRLAGMNNEQFF.

This clone came up once. A read error may produce the germline difference seen at one junction end. The chain carries TRBV7-7 and TRBJ2-3; D is unresolved. The CDR3 totals 15 residues. The germline CDR1 and CDR2 sequences are SSHAT and FNYEAQ (reference sequence). The CDR3 DNA follows: TGTGCTAGCAGCCCCCAGACTGTTAGCACAGATACGCAGTATTTT. It codes for CASSPQTVSTDTQYF.

This clone appeared once. The V gene is TRBV30, the J gene TRBJ1-2; D unresolved. Trimming removed 3 bases from V and 5 bases from J, with 10 bases in between. The CDR3 runs 12 residues. CDR1 is GTSNPN, CDR2 SVGIG, per germline (reference sequence). As DNA, the CDR3 is TGTGCCTGGAGCGTCGTGGCATATGGCTACACCTTC. It specifies CAWSVVAYGYTF.

This chain uses TRBV14 with TRBJ2-7; TRBD2 matches at 8 bases. Per the germline V gene, CDR1 is SGHDN and CDR2 is FVKESK. The CDR3 sequence is 17 residues long. With V trimmed by 5 bases and J by 2 bases, 14 bases remained unmatched. The CDR3 region has the DNA TGTGCCAGCAGCAGCCGGTTCCGAAGCGGGGGTACCTACGAGCAGTACTTC. Its translation: CASSSRFRSGGTYEQYF.

The rearrangement links TRBV6-1 to TRBJ1-5; 7 bases align to TRBD1. CDR3 length equals 15 residues. Germline CDR1 reads MNHNS; CDR2 reads SASEGT. Trimming took 4 bases from V and 4 from J; bases not matched to a gene: 7. CDR3 loop: CASSVQPGGNQPQHF. The CDR3 nucleotides read TGTGCCAGCAGTGTCCAGCCAGGGGGGAATCAGCCCCAGCATTTT.

V gene TRBV19 combines with J gene TRBJ2-2; 10 nucleotides line up with TRBD2. The CDR3 extends over 16 amino acids. Germline CDR1 is LNHDA and CDR2 is SQIVND (reference sequence). J was trimmed by 5 bases and V by 1 base; bases with no gene match: 4. The DNA for the CDR3 is TGTGCCAGTAGTATAGGACTAGCGGGCCCTACCGGGGAGCTGTTTTTT. Amino acid sequence: CASSIGLAGPTGELFF.

The J gene is TRBJ2-7, the V gene TRBV11-3; 7 bases fit TRBD2. V was clipped by 5 bases and J by 12 bases; unmatched bases: 10. Germline V gene data show CDR1 as SGHNT and CDR2 as YENEEA. The CDR3 sequence is 12 residues long. The CDR3 DNA reads TGTGCCAGCAGCCCCCCCCAACAGCGGGGGTACTTC. Encoded protein: CASSPPQQRGYF.

The chain has TRBV9 and TRBJ1-2, with D perhaps TRBD1 (5 bases). The V and J ends lost 0 bases and 2 bases respectively, with 8 bases between them. CDR3 length equals 14 residues. From germline, CDR1 is SGDLS and CDR2 YYNGEE. CDR3 coding DNA: TGTGCCAGCAGCGTAGTCGCAGGGAACTATGGCTACACCTTC. Its protein is CASSVVAGNYGYTF.

The rearrangement uses TRBV7-9 and TRBJ2-1; D gene ambiguous. The CDR3 loop spans 16 amino acids. Germline V gene sequence: CDR1 SEHNR, CDR2 FQNEAQ (reference sequence). V dropped 1 base and J dropped 4 bases, with 14 bases sitting between them. CDR3 sequence reads: CASSLETPPGYNEQFF. CDR3 bases: TGTGCCAGCAGCTTAGAGACTCCCCCCGGGTACAATGAGCAGTTCTTC.

The chain recombines TRBV19 with TRBJ1-5; TRBD1 agrees at 7 bases. The V gene end was trimmed by 5 bases and the J gene end by 3 bases; junction bases not matched to a gene: 4. CDR1 and CDR2 (germline): LNHDA, SQIVND (reference sequence). This CDR3 has 14 residues. Here the CDR3 DNA reads TGTGCCAGTAGTGCGGGACAGAACAATCAGCCCCAGCATTTT. Amino acid sequence: CASSAGQNNQPQHF. Based on the CDR3 plus reference TRBV19 and TRBJ1-5, the full variable domain is DGGITQSPKYLFRKEGQNVTLSCEQNLNHDAMYWYRQDPGQGLRLIYYSQIVNDFQKGDIAEGYSVSREKKESFPLTVTSAQKNPTAFYLCASSAGQNNQPQHFGDGTRLSIL.

In its sample, this clone was seen once. This chain uses TRBV27 with TRBJ1-4, with no clear D. From germline, CDR1 is MNHEY and CDR2 SMNVEV (reference sequence). The CDR3 is 14 amino acids. Deletions cut 3 bases from V and 7 bases from J, with 12 bases between. Here the CDR3 DNA reads TGTGCCAGCAGTTTGTTCAGAGCGGGTGAAAAACTGTTTTTT. This codes for CASSLFRAGEKLFF.

This clone has more than one count but fewer than ten. The chain joins TRBV6-5 to TRBJ1-2; 7 bases are shared with TRBD1. The germline CDR1 and CDR2 sequences are MNHEY and SVGAGI. Trimming at V came to 5 bases and at J to 2 bases, leaving 2 bases not matched to a gene. The CDR3 extends over 13 amino acids. This CDR3 is CASSPDRNYGYTF. CDR3 sequence (DNA): TGTGCCAGCAGTCCGGACAGGAACTATGGCTACACCTTC.

The chain has TRBV6-5 and TRBJ2-1; TRBD1 aligns across 7 bases. V shed 7 bases and J 7 bases; nucleotides not matched to a gene: 1. The CDR3 is 11 residues long. Germline CDR1 MNHEY, CDR2 SVGAGI. The CDR3 DNA reads TGTGCCAGCACCAGGGGGAATGAGCAGTTCTTC. Translated, it gives CASTRGNEQFF.